This is a list of T cell receptor beta chains from one sample in a study of molecular identifiers for immune sequencing clone quantification. TCRdb reanalysed the PCR reads using MiXCR and keeps one entry per CDR3 protein. The table includes under 650,000 distinct CDR3 sequences, about 20% detected once. The sample consisted of naive CD8+ T cells from blood, with Jurkat cell RNA spiked in. The receptors derive from a human donor in good health. Some libraries in this study had Jurkat cell RNA spiked in. CDR3s include the opening cysteine and the closing phenylalanine or tryptophan. The D gene is left open where the match is weak. Expanded clones are given a class, and other clones once, few, many or no size at all.

>.|TRBJ2-6|few|TRBV4-1
CASSQDFVGAGANVLTF
TGCGCCAGCAGCCAAGATTTTGTAGGGGCCGGGGCCAACGTCCTGACTTTC
>.|TRBJ2-7|few|TRBV23-1
CASSQSECRDLGTSYEQYF
TGCGCCAGCAGTCAATCGGAGTGCCGCGACCTGGGGACCTCCTACGAGCAGTACTTC
>.|TRBJ1-1|many|TRBV19
CASTPGNTEAFF
TGTGCCAGTACCCCGGGGAACACTGAAGCTTTCTTT
>.|TRBJ2-7|many|TRBV5-6
CASSWGPGKDYEQYF
TGTGCCAGCAGCTGGGGTCCCGGGAAGGACTACGAGCAGTACTTC
>.|TRBJ2-5|.|TRBV12-3/TRBV12-4
CASSFIRGEETQYF
TGTGCCAGCAGTTTCATCCGGGGAGAAGAGACCCAGTACTTC
>TRBD2|TRBJ2-5|few|TRBV4-2
CASSLGTSGREYETQYF
TGTGCCAGCAGCCTAGGGACTAGCGGGAGGGAATATGAGACCCAGTACTTC
>TRBD1|TRBJ1-6|.|TRBV7-6
CASSATVQGNSPLHF
TGTGCCAGCAGCGCCACGGTACAGGGGAATTCACCCCTCCACTTT
>TRBD1|TRBJ2-4|few|TRBV11-2
CASSSRPDRGRVNIQYF
TGTGCCAGCAGCTCCAGACCGGACAGGGGGCGGGTAAACATTCAGTACTTC
>.|TRBJ1-3|.|TRBV10-1
CASSEDTSSGNTIYF
TGCGCCAGCAGTGAGGACACCTCCTCTGGAAACACCATATATTTT
>.|TRBJ1-6|.|TRBV6-2/TRBV6-3
CASSYISPRFVGSPLHF
TGTGCCAGCAGTTATATTTCCCCGCGGTTCGTAGGATCACCCCTCCACTTT
>.|TRBJ2-2|.|TRBV9
CASSLRLDTGELFF
TGTGCCAGCAGCTTACGACTGGACACCGGGGAGCTGTTTTTT
>.|TRBJ2-1|.|TRBV7-9
CASSFPPSSYNEQFF
TGTGCCAGCAGCTTCCCTCCAAGCTCCTACAATGAGCAGTTCTTC
>TRBD1|TRBJ2-5|many|TRBV7-6
CASSLDLTGGDQETQYF
TGTGCCAGCAGCTTAGATCTAACAGGGGGAGACCAAGAGACCCAGTACTTC
>.|TRBJ2-1|.|TRBV19
CASSDGLGLRNEQFF
TGTGCCAGTAGTGATGGACTGGGTTTACGTAACGAGCAGTTCTTC
>TRBD2|TRBJ2-7|many|TRBV7-2
CASSPLVGLAGHEQYF
TGTGCCAGCAGCCCCCTGGTGGGACTAGCGGGCCACGAGCAGTACTTC
>.|TRBJ2-1|.|TRBV7-8
CDSSLEAGPPYNEQFF
TGTGACAGCAGCTTAGAGGCGGGGCCCCCCTACAATGAGCAGTTCTTC
>TRBD1|TRBJ2-7|many|TRBV19
CASSIGQAAVNEQYF
TGTGCCAGTAGTATCGGACAGGCCGCTGTAAACGAGCAGTACTTC
>TRBD1|TRBJ2-7|.|TRBV7-9
CASSSPGTGFYEQYF
TGTGCCAGCAGCTCCCCCGGGACAGGCTTCTACGAGCAGTACTTC
>.|TRBJ1-1|few|TRBV25-1
CASSERRGQNTEAFF
TGTGCCAGCAGTGAACGAAGGGGACAGAACACTGAAGCTTTCTTT
>.|TRBJ1-3|many|TRBV19
CASSPRQSGNTIYF
TGTGCCAGTAGTCCTCGACAGTCTGGAAACACCATATATTTT